A selection of T cell receptor beta chains follows, all from one sample in a study of T cell responses to AZD1222 COVID-19 vaccine. Clones were read by immunoSEQ multiplex PCR, and TCRdb kept only the in-frame ones, dropping some. The sample consists of approximately 100,000 clones, approximately 87% of them appearing once. This material consisted of peripheral blood, taken on day 0 of AZD1222 vaccination. The receptors stem from an adult in good health. Each CDR3 is given with its conserved first and last residue. The order of the fields is J gene, V gene, D gene, clone size, CDR3 protein, CDR3 DNA. A D gene is named only where the DNA matches it firmly. Size is omitted from some rows. Given values are once, few, many or a class for expanded clones.

>TRBJ2-5|TRBV18|-|-
CASSPPSLSQETQYF
TGTGCCAGCTCACCACCTTCATTGAGTCAAGAGACCCAGTACTTC
>TRBJ2-7|TRBV5-1|-|-
CASSLDGRSYEQYF
TGCGCCAGCAGCTTGGACGGGCGGTCCTACGAGCAGTACTTC
>TRBJ2-7|TRBV9|TRBD1|-
CASSVGTGGEQYF
TGTGCCAGCAGCGTAGGGACAGGGGGCGAGCAGTACTTC
>TRBJ1-6|TRBV7-3|-|-
CASSLERGNSPLHF
TGTGCCAGCAGCTTAGAACGGGGAAATTCACCCCTCCACTTT
>TRBJ2-7|TRBV11-2|-|few
CASSFRNNEQYF
TGTGCCAGCAGCTTCCGGAACAACGAGCAGTACTTC
>TRBJ1-6|TRBV14|-|-
CASSQDRWPSPLHF
TGTGCCAGCAGCCAAGATAGGTGGCCGTCACCCCTCCACTTT
>TRBJ1-2|TRBV12-1|-|-
CASGSGSKGYTF
TGTGCCAGCGGCAGCGGCTCTAAAGGCTACACCTTC
>TRBJ1-1|TRBV6-5|-|-
CASSYGGYTEAFF
TGTGCCAGCAGTTACGGAGGGTACACTGAAGCTTTCTTT
>TRBJ1-6|TRBV7-9|-|-
CASSLVGGRKSPLHF
TGTGCCAGCAGCTTAGTCGGGGGTAGGAAATCACCCCTCCACTTT
>TRBJ1-4|TRBV24-1|-|-
CATTSLGRGPLPGTNEKLFF
TGTGCCACCACCTCCCTAGGGCGGGGACCTCTCCCCGGAACTAATGAAAAACTGTTTTTT
>TRBJ1-5|TRBV12-3/TRBV12-4|-|-
CASSVAGNQPQHF
TGTGCCAGCAGTGTCGCTGGAAATCAGCCCCAGCATTTT
>TRBJ2-7|TRBV27|-|-
CASSRKTDSYEQYF
TGTGCCAGCAGTAGGAAGACGGACTCCTACGAGCAGTACTTC
>TRBJ1-1|TRBV30|-|-
CAWDRQVDTEAFF
TGTGCCTGGGATAGACAGGTCGACACTGAAGCTTTCTTT
>TRBJ1-1|TRBV6-5|-|-
CASKLGYTEAFF
TGTGCCAGCAAGCTCGGTTACACTGAAGCTTTCTTT
>TRBJ1-4|TRBV18|-|-
CASSRTATNEKLFF
TGTGCCAGCTCCCGGACAGCAACTAATGAAAAACTGTTTTTT
>TRBJ1-6|TRBV28|-|-
CASRPSSYNSPLHF
TGTGCCAGCAGACCGAGCTCCTATAATTCACCCCTCCACTTT
>TRBJ1-6|TRBV6-5|-|few
CASSYSRRDNSPLHF
TGTGCCAGCAGTTACTCGAGAAGGGATAATTCACCCCTCCACTTT
>TRBJ1-4|TRBV28|-|-
CASRSPGDEKLFF
TGTGCCAGCAGATCTCCCGGGGATGAAAAACTGTTTTTT
>TRBJ2-2|TRBV5-1|-|-
CASSLHGLQGELFF
TGCGCCAGCAGCTTGCACGGTTTACAAGGGGAGCTGTTTTTT
>TRBJ2-3|TRBV7-2|TRBD1|-
CASSSRTGGGSDTQYF
TGTGCCAGCAGCTCCAGGACAGGGGGCGGCTCGGATACGCAGTATTTT
>TRBJ1-6|TRBV11-3|TRBD1|-
CASSLGQEGSPLHF
TGTGCCAGCAGCCTGGGACAGGAAGGTTCACCCCTCCACTTT
>TRBJ1-1|TRBV6-4|-|-
CASSAFRDRDMNTEAFF
TGTGCCAGCAGTGCATTCAGGGATCGGGATATGAACACTGAAGCTTTCTTT
>TRBJ1-6|TRBV19|-|-
CASSGGSSYNSPLHF
TGTGCCAGTAGTGGCGGGAGCTCCTATAATTCACCCCTCCACTTT
>TRBJ1-5|TRBV19|TRBD1|few
CASSTGTGGGQPQHF
TGTGCCAGTAGTACCGGGACAGGGGGCGGTCAGCCCCAGCATTTT
>TRBJ1-5|TRBV27|TRBD1|-
CASSPRQGRSNQPQHF
TGTGCCAGCAGTCCGCGACAGGGGCGTAGCAATCAGCCCCAGCATTTT
>TRBJ1-6|TRBV19|-|-
CASRTIGPYNSPLHF
TGTGCCAGTAGGACCATCGGGCCCTATAATTCACCCCTCCACTTT
>TRBJ2-7|TRBV2|-|-
CASSEEGLSYEQYF
TGTGCCAGCAGTGAAGAGGGGCTTTCCTACGAGCAGTACTTC
>TRBJ1-5|TRBV24-1|-|-
CATSAVSNQPQHF
TGTGCCACCAGTGCGGTTAGCAATCAGCCCCAGCATTTT
>TRBJ2-5|TRBV7-7|-|-
CASSLVGGFQETQYF
TGTGCCAGCAGCCTTGTTGGGGGGTTCCAAGAGACCCAGTACTTC
>TRBJ2-3|TRBV6-1|-|-
CASSEVIGTDTQYF
TGTGCCAGCAGTGAAGTAATCGGCACAGATACGCAGTATTTT
>TRBJ2-1|TRBV5-1|-|-
CASSLPPRGAYNEQFF
TGCGCCAGCAGCTTACCACCCAGAGGAGCATACAATGAGCAGTTCTTC
>TRBJ1-4|TRBV27|TRBD1|-
CASSLSRGGTAATNEKLFF
TGTGCCAGCAGTTTATCGCGTGGTGGGACAGCTGCAACTAATGAAAAACTGTTTTTT
>TRBJ1-5|TRBV6-2/TRBV6-3|TRBD1|-
CASSYRTGGPNQPQHF
TGTGCCAGCAGTTACCGGACAGGGGGCCCCAATCAGCCCCAGCATTTT
>TRBJ2-3|TRBV25-1|-|-
CASSDLHTQYF
TGTGCCAGCAGTGACCTTCATACGCAGTATTTT
>TRBJ2-7|TRBV4-1|TRBD1|-
CASSQAGTGDYEQYF
TGCGCCAGCAGCCAAGCCGGGACAGGGGACTACGAGCAGTACTTC
>TRBJ2-1|TRBV5-1|TRBD2|few
CASSLAPRGGLNEQFF
TGCGCCAGCAGCTTGGCCCCGCGGGGGGGCCTCAATGAGCAGTTCTTC
>TRBJ1-5|TRBV19|TRBD1|-
CASSQDRGGNQPQHF
TGTGCCAGTAGCCAAGACAGGGGCGGGAATCAGCCCCAGCATTTT
>TRBJ1-5|TRBV7-8|TRBD1|-
CASSPQDRPGQPQHF
TGTGCCAGCAGCCCCCAGGACAGGCCGGGTCAGCCCCAGCATTTT
>TRBJ1-1|TRBV7-2|-|-
CASSQRPKDRAFF
TGTGCCAGCAGTCAGCGTCCCAAGGACAGAGCTTTCTTT
>TRBJ1-6|TRBV7-9|-|-
CASSSNGRGNSPLHF
TGTGCCAGCAGCAGTAACGGGAGGGGTAATTCACCCCTCCACTTT
>TRBJ1-6|TRBV19|-|once
CASSTTASPLHF
TGTGCCAGTAGTACGACGGCTTCACCCCTCCACTTT
>TRBJ2-5|TRBV19|TRBD1|-
CASKVMGQPQETQYF
TGTGCCAGTAAAGTGATGGGACAGCCTCAAGAGACCCAGTACTTC
>TRBJ1-2|TRBV29-1|-|-
CSVELGGYGYTF
TGCAGCGTTGAACTGGGCGGCTATGGCTACACCTTC
>TRBJ1-2|TRBV27|-|-
CASSLRGGYGYTF
TGTGCCAGCAGTTTAAGAGGGGGCTATGGCTACACCTTC
>TRBJ1-4|TRBV15|-|-
CATSREGTTTNEKLFF
TGTGCCACCAGCAGAGAAGGGACCACAACTAATGAAAAACTGTTTTTT
>TRBJ2-7|TRBV7-2|TRBD2|-
CASSLSGGRPSYEQYF
TGTGCCAGCAGCCTCAGCGGGGGCCGACCGTCCTACGAGCAGTACTTC
>TRBJ2-7|TRBV19|TRBD1|-
CASTPGDRGYEQYF
TGTGCCAGTACCCCCGGAGACAGGGGCTACGAGCAGTACTTC
>TRBJ2-7|TRBV7-2|-|-
CASSLWGGGGDYEQYF
TGTGCCAGCAGCTTATGGGGGGGCGGGGGCGACTACGAGCAGTACTTC
>TRBJ1-1|TRBV15|TRBD1|-
CATSSRGRAEAFF
TGTGCCACCAGCAGCAGGGGGCGCGCTGAAGCTTTCTTT
>TRBJ2-5|TRBV5-4|TRBD1|once
CASRSQGGQETQYF
TGTGCCAGCAGGTCACAGGGGGGACAAGAGACCCAGTACTTC
>TRBJ1-2|TRBV6-6|TRBD1|-
CASSPQGGTNYGYTF
TGTGCCAGCAGCCCCCAGGGGGGGACTAACTATGGCTACACCTTC
>TRBJ1-5|TRBV24-1|-|-
CATSDSLTQHF
TGTGCCACCAGTGATTCCCTGACCCAGCATTTT
>TRBJ1-2|TRBV5-4|-|-
CASSLGGVTGAYGYTF
TGTGCCAGCAGCTTGGGTGGGGTTACAGGAGCCTATGGCTACACCTTC